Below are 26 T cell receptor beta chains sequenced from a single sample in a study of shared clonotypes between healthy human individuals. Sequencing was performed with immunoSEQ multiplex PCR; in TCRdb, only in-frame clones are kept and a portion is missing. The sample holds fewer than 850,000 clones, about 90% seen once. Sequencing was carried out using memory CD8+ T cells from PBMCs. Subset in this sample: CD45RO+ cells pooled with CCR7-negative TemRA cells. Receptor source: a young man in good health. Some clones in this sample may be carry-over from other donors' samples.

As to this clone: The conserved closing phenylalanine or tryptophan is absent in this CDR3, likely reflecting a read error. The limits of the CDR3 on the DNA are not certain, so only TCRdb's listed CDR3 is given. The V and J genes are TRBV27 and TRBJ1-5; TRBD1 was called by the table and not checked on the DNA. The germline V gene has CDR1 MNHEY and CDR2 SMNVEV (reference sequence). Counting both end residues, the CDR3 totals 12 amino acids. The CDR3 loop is CASSHPGTGPLD.

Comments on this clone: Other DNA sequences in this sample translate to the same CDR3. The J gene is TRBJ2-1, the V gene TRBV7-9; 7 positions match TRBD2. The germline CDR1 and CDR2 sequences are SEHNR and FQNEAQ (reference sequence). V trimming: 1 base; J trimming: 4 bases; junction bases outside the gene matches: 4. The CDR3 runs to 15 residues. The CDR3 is CASSLGQGGYNEQFF. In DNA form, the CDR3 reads TGTGCCAGCAGCTTAGGGCAGGGAGGGTACAATGAGCAGTTCTTC.

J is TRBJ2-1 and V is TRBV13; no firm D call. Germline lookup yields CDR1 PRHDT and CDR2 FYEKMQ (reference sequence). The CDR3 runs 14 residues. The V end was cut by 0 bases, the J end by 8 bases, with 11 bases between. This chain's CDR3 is CASSLGRARDEQFF. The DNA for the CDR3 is TGTGCCAGCAGCTTAGGCCGGGCAAGGGATGAGCAGTTCTTC.

The CDR3 DNA is TGCGCCAGCAGCTTGTCGGTGGCTCTAGCCAAAAACATTCAGTACTTC. Protein sequence: CASSLSVALAKNIQYF. The chain joins TRBV5-1 to TRBJ2-4; D is uncertain. The CDR3 is 16 residues long. Per germline, CDR1 SGHRS and CDR2 YFSETQ. Trimming took 1 base from V and 0 from J, leaving 11 bases between them.

The CDR3 region is CAWSVGNIQYF. The CDR3 nucleotides are TGTGCCTGGAGTGTAGGGAACATTCAGTACTTC. The J gene is TRBJ2-4, the V gene TRBV30; D uncertain. CDR1 is GTSNPN, CDR2 SVGIG, per germline (reference sequence). The CDR3 extends over 11 amino acids. V was cut by 0 bases and J by 7 bases, with 4 bases left in between.

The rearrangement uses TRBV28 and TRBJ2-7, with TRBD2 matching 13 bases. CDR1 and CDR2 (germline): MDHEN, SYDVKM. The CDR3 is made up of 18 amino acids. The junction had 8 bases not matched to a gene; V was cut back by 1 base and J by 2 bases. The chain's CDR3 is CASSLSGTSGIYTYEQYF. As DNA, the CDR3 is TGTGCCAGCAGTTTATCAGGGACTAGCGGGATCTATACCTACGAGCAGTACTTC.

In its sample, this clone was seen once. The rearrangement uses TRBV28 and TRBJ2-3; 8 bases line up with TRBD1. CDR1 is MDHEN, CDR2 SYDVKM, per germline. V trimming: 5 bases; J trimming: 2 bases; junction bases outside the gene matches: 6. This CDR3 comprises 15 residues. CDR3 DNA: TGTGCCAGCAGTCTCCGGGACAGGATCACAGATACGCAGTATTTT. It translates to CASSLRDRITDTQYF.

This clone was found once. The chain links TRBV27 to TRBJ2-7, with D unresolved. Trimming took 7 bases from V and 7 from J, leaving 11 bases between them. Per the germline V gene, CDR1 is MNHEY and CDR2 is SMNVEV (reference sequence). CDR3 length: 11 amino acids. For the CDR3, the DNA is TGTGCCAGCACCTCTAATAGAGAGCAGTACTTC. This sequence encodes CASTSNREQYF.

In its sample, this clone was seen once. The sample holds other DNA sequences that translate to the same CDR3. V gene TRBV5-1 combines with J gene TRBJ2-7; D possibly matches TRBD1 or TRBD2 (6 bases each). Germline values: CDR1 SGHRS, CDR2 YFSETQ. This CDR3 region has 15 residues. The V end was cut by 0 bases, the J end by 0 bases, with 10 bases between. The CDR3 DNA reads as TGCGCCAGCAGCTTGGGGAGGGGGAGCTCCTACGAGCAGTACTTC. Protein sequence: CASSLGRGSSYEQYF.

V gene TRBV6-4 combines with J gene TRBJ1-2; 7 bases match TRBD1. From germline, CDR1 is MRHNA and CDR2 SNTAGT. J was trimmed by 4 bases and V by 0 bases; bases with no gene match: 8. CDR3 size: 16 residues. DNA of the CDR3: TGTGCCAGCAGTGACTCGAAGACAGGGAATTTCTATGGCTACACCTTC. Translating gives CASSDSKTGNFYGYTF.

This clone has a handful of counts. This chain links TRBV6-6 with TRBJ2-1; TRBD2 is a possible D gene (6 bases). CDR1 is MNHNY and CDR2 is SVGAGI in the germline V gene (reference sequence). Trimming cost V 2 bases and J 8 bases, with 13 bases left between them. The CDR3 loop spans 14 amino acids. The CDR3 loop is CASSYGAASDEQFF. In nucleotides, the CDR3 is TGTGCCAGCAGTTACGGGGCGGCTAGCGATGAGCAGTTCTTC.

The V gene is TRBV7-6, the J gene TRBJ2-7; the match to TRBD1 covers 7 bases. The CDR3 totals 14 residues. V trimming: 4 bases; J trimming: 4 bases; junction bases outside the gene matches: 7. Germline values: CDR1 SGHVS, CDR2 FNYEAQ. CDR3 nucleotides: TGTGCCAGCAGCTCTCGGGACAGAGATTACGAGCAGTACTTC. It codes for CASSSRDRDYEQYF.

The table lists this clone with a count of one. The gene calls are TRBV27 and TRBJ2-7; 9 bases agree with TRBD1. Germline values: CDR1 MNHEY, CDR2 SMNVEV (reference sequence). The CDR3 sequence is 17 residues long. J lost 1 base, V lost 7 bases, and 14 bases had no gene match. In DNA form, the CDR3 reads TGTGCCAGCATCCCAAGGGGGGGGACAGGGTTTTCCTACGAGCAGTACTTC. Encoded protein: CASIPRGGTGFSYEQYF.

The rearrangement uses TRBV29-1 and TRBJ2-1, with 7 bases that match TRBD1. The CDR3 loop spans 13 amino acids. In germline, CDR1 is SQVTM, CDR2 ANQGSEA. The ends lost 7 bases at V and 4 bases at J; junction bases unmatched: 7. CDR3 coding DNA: TGCAGCGCGGACCAGGGGGTATACAATGAGCAGTTCTTC. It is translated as CSADQGVYNEQFF.

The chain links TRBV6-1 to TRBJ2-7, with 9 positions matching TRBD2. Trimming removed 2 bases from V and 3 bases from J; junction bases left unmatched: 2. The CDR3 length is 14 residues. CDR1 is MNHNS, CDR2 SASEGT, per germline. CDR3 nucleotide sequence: TGTGCCAGCAGTGAATTTAGCGGGAGCTACGAGCAGTACTTC. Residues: CASSEFSGSYEQYF.

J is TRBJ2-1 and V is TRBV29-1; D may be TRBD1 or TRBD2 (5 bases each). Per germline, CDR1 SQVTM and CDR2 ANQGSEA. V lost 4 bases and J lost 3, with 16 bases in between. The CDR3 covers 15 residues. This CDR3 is CSVGLRGVFYNEQFF. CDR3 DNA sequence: TGCAGCGTTGGCCTGCGAGGGGTCTTCTACAATGAGCAGTTCTTC.

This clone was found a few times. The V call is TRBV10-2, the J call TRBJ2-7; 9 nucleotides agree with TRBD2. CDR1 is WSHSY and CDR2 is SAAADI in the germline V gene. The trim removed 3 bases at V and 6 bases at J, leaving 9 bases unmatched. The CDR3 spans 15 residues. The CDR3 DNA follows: TGCGCCAGCAGTGAAACTTTGCTAGCGGGAACCGAGCAGTACTTC. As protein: CASSETLLAGTEQYF.

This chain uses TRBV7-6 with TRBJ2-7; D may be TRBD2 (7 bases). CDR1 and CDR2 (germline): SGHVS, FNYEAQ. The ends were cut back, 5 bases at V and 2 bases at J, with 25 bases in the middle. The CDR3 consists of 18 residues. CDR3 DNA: TGTGCCAGCAGCCATTCATCGGTATGGCGGGGGCCCGCCTACGAGCAGTACTTC. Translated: CASSHSSVWRGPAYEQYF.

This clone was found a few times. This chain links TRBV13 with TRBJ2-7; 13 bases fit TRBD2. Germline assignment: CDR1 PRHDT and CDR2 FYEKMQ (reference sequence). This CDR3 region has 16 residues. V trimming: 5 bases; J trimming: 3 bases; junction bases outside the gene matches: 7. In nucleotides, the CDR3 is TGTGCCAGCAGCAACCTTGGGACTAGCGGGAACTACGAGCAGTACTTC. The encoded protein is CASSNLGTSGNYEQYF.

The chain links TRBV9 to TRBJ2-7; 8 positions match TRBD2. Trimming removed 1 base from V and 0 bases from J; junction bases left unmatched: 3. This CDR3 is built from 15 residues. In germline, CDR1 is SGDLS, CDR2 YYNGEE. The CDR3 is CASSVYGTSSYEQYF. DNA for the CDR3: TGTGCCAGCAGCGTATATGGGACTAGCTCCTACGAGCAGTACTTC.

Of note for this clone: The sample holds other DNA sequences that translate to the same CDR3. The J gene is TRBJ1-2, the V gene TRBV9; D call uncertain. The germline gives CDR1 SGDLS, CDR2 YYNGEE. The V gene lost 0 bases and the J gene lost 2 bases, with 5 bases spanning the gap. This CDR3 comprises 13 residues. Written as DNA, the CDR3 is TGTGCCAGCAGCGTAGGAGGGAACTATGGCTACACCTTC. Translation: CASSVGGNYGYTF.

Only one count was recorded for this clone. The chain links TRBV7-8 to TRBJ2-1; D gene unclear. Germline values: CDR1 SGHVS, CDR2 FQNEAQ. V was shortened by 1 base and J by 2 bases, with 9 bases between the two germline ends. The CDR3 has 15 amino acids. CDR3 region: CASSLETATYNEQFF. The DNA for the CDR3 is TGTGCCAGCAGCTTAGAAACAGCAACCTACAATGAGCAGTTCTTC. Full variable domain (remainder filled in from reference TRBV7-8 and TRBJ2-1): GAGVSQSPRYKVAKRGQDVALRCDPISGHVSLFWYQQALGQGPEFLTYFQNEAQLDKSGLPSDRFFAERPEGSVSTLKIQRTQQEDSAVYLCASSLETATYNEQFFGPGTRLTVL.

The CDR3 bases are TGTGCCAGCAGCCCCTGGACTAGCGGGAGAGGCGGGACCCAGTACTTC. Translation: CASSPWTSGRGGTQYF. The chain recombines TRBV27 with TRBJ2-5, with 13 positions matching TRBD2. The CDR3 is 16 residues long. CDR1 and CDR2 from the germline V gene are MNHEY and SMNVEV (reference sequence). Germline trimming cut 6 bases from V and 7 bases from J; bases unmatched to any gene: 11.

CDR3 loop: CASSLNFVTSGTYEQYF. CDR3 nucleotides: TGTGCCAGCAGTTTAAATTTTGTTACTAGCGGGACCTACGAGCAGTACTTC. The chain has TRBV27 and TRBJ2-7; 10 nucleotides align to TRBD2. CDR3 size: 17 residues. The germline gives CDR1 MNHEY, CDR2 SMNVEV (reference sequence). J was trimmed by 2 bases and V by 2 bases; bases with no gene match: 9.

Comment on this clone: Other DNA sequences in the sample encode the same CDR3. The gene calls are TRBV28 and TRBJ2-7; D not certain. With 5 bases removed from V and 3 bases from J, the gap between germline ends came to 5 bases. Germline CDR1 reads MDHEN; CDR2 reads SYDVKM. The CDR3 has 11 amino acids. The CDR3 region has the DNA TGTGCCAGCAGTCGGAGCTACGAGCAGTACTTC. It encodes CASSRSYEQYF.

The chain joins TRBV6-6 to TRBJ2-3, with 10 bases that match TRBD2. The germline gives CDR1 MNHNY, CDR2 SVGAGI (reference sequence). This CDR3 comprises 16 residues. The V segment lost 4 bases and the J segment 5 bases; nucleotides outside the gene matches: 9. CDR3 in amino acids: CASSSLSGRAQDTQYF. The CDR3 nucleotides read TGTGCCAGCAGTTCCCTCAGCGGGAGGGCCCAAGATACGCAGTATTTT.